This TCR beta chain appears in the sequencing data of a study of shared T cell receptors in the human thymus. Assay used: immunoSEQ multiplex PCR; TCRdb lists only in-frame clones, some missing. The sample lists some 700,000 clones; roughly 90% were seen once. The CDR3 spans 13 residues. V lost 5 bases and J 6 bases, leaving 13 bases between the germline ends. CDR1 is SEHNR, CDR2 FQNEAQ, per germline (reference sequence). The same data also went into a second study, on human thymus T cells. As that study records: Resections from corrective heart surgery supplied the thymus tissue.

This rearrangement joins TRBV7-9 to TRBJ1-2; no definite D call. Source material: thymocytes. The clonotype comes from a boy under two years old with a congenital heart defect. The CDR3 DNA sequence: TGTGCCAGCAGCCCCACAGCGGGCAATGGCTACACCTTC. It encodes CASSPTAGNGYTF.